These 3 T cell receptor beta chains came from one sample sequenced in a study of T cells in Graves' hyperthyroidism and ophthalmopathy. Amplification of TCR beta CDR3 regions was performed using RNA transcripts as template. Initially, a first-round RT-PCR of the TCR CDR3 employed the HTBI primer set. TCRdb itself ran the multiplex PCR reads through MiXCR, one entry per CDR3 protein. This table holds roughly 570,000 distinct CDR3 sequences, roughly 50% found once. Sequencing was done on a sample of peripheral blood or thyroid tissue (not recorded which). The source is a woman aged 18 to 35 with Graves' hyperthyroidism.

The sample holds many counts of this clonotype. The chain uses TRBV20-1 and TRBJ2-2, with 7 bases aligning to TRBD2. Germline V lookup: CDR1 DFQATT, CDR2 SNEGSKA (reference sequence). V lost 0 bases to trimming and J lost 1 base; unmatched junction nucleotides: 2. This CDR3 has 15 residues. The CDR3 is CSARDLAVNTGELFF. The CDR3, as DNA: TGCAGTGCTAGAGACCTAGCGGTGAACACCGGGGAGCTGTTTTTT.

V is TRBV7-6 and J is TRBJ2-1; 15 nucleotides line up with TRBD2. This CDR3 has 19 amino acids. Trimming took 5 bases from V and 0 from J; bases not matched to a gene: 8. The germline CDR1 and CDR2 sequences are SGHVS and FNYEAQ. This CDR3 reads CASSPRTSGRASSYNEQFF. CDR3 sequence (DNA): TGTGCCAGCAGCCCACGGACTAGCGGGAGGGCGAGCTCCTACAATGAGCAGTTCTTC. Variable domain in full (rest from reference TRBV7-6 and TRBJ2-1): GAGVSQSPRYKVTKRGQDVALRCDPISGHVSLYWYRQALGQGPEFLTYFNYEAQQDKSGLPNDRFSAERPEGSISTLTIQRTEQRDSAMYRCASSPRTSGRASSYNEQFFGPGTRLTVL.

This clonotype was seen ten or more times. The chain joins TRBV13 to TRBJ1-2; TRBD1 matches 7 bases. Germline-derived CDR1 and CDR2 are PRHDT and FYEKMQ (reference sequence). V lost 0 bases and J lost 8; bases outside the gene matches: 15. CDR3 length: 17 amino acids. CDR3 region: CASSLGIGTVNQSGYTF. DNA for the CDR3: TGTGCCAGCAGCTTAGGCATAGGGACAGTCAATCAGAGCGGCTACACCTTC.